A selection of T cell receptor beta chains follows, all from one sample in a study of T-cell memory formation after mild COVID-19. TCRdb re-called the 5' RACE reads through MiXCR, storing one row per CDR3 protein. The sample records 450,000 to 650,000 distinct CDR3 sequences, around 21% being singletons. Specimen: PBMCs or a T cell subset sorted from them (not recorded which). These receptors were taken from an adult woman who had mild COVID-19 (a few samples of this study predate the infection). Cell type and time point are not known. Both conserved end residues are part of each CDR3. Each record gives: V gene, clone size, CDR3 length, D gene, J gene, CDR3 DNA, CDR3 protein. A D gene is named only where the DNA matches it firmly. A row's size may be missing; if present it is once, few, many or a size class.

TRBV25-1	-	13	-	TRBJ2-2	TGTGCCAGCAAGGAGCGTTGGGCCGGGGAGCTGTTTTTT	CASKERWAGELFF
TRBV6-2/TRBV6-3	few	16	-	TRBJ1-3	TGTGCCAGCAGGGATCCAGTTGGACAGTCTGGAAACACCATATATTTT	CASRDPVGQSGNTIYF
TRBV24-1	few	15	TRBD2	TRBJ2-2	TGTGCCACCAGTGATTCCGGGACTATCACCGGGGAGCTGTTTTTT	CATSDSGTITGELFF
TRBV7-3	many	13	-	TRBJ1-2	TGTGCCAGCAGCTTAAGTCCCGGGGGCGGCTACACCTTC	CASSLSPGGGYTF
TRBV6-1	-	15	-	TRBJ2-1	TGTGCCAGCCATTTCAGGGTGAGCTCCTACAATGAGCAGTTCTTC	CASHFRVSSYNEQFF
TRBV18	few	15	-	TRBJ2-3	TGTGCCAGCTCATCTAACATGGGAGGCACAGATACGCAGTATTTT	CASSSNMGGTDTQYF
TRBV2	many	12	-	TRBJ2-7	TGTGCCAGCAGTGAAAGGGACTACGAGCAGTACTTC	CASSERDYEQYF
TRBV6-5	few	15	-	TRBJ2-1	TGTGCCAGCAGTCCCGGCCCTAGCTCCTACAATGAGCAGTTCTTC	CASSPGPSSYNEQFF
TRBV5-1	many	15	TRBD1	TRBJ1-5	TGCGCCAGCAGCTTGATGGGACAGGGGAAGGAGCCCCAGCATTTT	CASSLMGQGKEPQHF
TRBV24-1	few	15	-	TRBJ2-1	TGTGCCACCAGTGCCCAAGCCGGCTCCTACAATGAGCAGTTCTTC	CATSAQAGSYNEQFF
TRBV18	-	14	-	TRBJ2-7	TGTGCCAGCTCACCAGGGGACACCTCCTACGAGCAGTACTTC	CASSPGDTSYEQYF
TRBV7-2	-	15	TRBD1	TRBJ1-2	TGTGCCAGCAGCCTGACAGGGATGAAGGGCTATGGCTACACCTTC	CASSLTGMKGYGYTF
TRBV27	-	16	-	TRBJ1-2	TGTGCCAGCAGTAGTTTGGTCCGGGCCCCCAACTATGGCTACACCTTC	CASSSLVRAPNYGYTF
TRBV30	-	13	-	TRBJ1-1	TGTGCCTGGAGTTACAACCGGAACACTGAAGCTTTCTTT	CAWSYNRNTEAFF
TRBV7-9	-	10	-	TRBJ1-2	TGTGCCAGCAGCGCAGGATTCCACACCTTC	CASSAGFHTF
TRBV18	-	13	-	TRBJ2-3	TGTGCCAGCTCAGCACAGGGCACAGATACGCAGTATTTT	CASSAQGTDTQYF